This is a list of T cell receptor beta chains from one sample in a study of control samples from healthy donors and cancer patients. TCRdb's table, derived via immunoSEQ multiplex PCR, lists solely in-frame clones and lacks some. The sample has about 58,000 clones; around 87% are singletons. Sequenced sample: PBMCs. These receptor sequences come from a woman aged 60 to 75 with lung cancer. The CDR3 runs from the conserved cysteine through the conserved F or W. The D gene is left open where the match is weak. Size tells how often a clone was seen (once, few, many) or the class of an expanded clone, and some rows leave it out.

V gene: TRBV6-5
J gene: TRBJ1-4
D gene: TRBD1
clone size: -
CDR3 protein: CASRQGAEKLFF
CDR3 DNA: TGTGCCAGCAGGCAGGGGGCTGAAAAACTGTTTTTT

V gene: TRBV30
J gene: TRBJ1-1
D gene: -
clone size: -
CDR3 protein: CACNRPGKAGTEAFF
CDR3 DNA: TGTGCCTGCAATCGACCAGGGAAGGCAGGGACGGAAGCTTTCTTT

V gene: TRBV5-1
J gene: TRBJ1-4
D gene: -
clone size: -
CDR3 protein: CASSFSPGWGDEKLFF
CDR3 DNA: TGCGCCAGCAGCTTCTCTCCAGGCTGGGGAGATGAAAAACTGTTTTTT

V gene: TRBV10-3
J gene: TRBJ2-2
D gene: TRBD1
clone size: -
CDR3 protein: CAISGQGAAGELFF
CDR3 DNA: TGTGCCATCAGTGGACAGGGGGCGGCCGGGGAGCTGTTTTTT

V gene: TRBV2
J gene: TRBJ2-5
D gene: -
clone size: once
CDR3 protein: CASSELVGYQETQYF
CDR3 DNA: TGTGCCAGCAGTGAATTGGTAGGGTACCAAGAGACCCAGTACTTC

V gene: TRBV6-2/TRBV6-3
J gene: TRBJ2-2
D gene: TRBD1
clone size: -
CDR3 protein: CASSLGTGPTGELFF
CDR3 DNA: TGTGCCAGCAGTCTTGGGACAGGGCCTACCGGGGAGCTGTTTTTT

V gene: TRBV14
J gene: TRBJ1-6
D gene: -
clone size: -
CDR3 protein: CASSLNVLGPLHF
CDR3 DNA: TGTGCCAGCAGCCTTAACGTTCTGGGACCCCTCCACTTT

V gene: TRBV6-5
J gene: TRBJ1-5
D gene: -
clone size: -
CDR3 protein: CASSSDRSRNQPQHF
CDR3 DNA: TGTGCCAGCAGTTCCGACAGGAGTCGAAATCAGCCCCAGCATTTT

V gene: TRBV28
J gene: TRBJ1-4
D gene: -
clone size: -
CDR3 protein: CASSLLGYPNEKLFF
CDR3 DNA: TGTGCCAGCAGTTTACTTGGGTATCCTAATGAAAAACTGTTTTTT

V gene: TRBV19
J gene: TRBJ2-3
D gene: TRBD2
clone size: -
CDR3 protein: CASSIGRLAGGQDTQYF
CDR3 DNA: TGTGCCAGTAGTATAGGTAGGCTAGCGGGGGGGCAAGATACGCAGTATTTT

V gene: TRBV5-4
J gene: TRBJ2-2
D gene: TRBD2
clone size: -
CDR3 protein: CASSWGGTGELFF
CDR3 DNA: TGTGCCAGCAGCTGGGGGGGGACCGGGGAGCTGTTTTTT

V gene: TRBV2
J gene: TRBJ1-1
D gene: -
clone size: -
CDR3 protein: CASRSEDVPYTEAFF
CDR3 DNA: TGTGCCAGCAGATCTGAGGACGTTCCATACACTGAAGCTTTCTTT

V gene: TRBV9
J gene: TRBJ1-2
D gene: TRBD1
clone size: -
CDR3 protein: CASSGAGGTGTFYGYTF
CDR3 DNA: TGTGCCAGCAGCGGGGCGGGAGGGACAGGAACCTTCTATGGCTACACCTTC

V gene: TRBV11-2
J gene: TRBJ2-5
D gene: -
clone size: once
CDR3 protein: CASSLGGGRETQYF
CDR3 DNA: TGTGCCAGCAGCTTAGGTGGGGGGAGGGAGACCCAGTACTTC

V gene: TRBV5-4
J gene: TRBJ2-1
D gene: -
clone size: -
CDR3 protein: CASSPGSSYNEQFF
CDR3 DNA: TGTGCCAGCAGCCCGGGGTCCTCCTACAATGAGCAGTTCTTC

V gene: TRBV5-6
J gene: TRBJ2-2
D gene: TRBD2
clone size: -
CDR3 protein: CASSWLADTGELFF
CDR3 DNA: TGTGCCAGCAGCTGGCTAGCGGACACCGGGGAGCTGTTTTTT

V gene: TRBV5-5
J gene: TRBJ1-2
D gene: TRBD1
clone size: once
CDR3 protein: CASSPGQGSPSGYTF
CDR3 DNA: TGTGCCAGCAGCCCAGGACAGGGGTCTCCGTCGGGCTACACCTTC

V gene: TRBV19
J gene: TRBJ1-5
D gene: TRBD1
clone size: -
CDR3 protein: CASSAQTGANQPQHF
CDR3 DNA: TGTGCCAGTAGTGCCCAGACAGGGGCAAATCAGCCCCAGCATTTT

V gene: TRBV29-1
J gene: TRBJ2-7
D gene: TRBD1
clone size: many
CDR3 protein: CSVVDRVPSEQYF
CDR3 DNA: TGCAGCGTGGTCGACAGGGTCCCGAGCGAGCAGTACTTC

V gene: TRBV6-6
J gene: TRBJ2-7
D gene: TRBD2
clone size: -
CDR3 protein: CASSAGGSYEQYF
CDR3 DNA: TGTGCCAGCAGTGCGGGAGGGTCCTACGAGCAGTACTTC

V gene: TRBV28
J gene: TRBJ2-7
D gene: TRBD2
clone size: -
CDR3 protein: CASRNIAGGGFYEQYF
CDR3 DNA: TGTGCCAGCAGGAATATAGCGGGAGGGGGGTTCTACGAGCAGTACTTC

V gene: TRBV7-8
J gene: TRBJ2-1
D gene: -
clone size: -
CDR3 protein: CASSLFDNEQFF
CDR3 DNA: TGTGCCAGCAGCCTCTTCGACAATGAGCAGTTCTTC

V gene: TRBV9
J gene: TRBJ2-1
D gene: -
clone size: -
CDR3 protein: CASRGRDKDEQFF
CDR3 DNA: TGTGCCAGCAGAGGCCGGGATAAGGATGAGCAGTTCTTC

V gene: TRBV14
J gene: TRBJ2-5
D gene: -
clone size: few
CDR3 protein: CASSQGAFGTQYF
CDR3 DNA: TGTGCCAGCAGCCAAGGCGCCTTCGGGACCCAGTACTTC

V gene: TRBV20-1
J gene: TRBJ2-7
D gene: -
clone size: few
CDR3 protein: CSVSGNYEQYF
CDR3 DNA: TGCAGTGTGTCGGGGAACTACGAGCAGTACTTC

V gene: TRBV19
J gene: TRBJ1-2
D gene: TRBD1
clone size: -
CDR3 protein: CASSFAGTGVLYGYTF
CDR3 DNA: TGTGCCAGTAGTTTCGCCGGGACAGGGGTCCTCTATGGCTACACCTTC

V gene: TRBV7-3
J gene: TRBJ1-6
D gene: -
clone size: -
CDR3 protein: CASSPRGNNSPLHF
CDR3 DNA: TGTGCCAGCAGCCCCCGTGGAAATAATTCACCCCTCCACTTT

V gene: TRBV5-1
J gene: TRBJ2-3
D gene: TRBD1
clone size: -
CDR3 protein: CASSPTGQGLPDTQYF
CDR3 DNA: TGCGCCAGCAGCCCGACCGGACAGGGGCTCCCAGATACGCAGTATTTT

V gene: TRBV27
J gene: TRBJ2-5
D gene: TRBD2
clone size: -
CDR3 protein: CASSPWGGQETQYF
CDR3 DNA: TGTGCCAGCAGTCCGTGGGGGGGTCAAGAGACCCAGTACTTC

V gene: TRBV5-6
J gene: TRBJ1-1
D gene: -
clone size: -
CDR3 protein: CASSFLTFEAFF
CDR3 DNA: TGTGCCAGCAGCTTTCTAACGTTCGAAGCTTTCTTT

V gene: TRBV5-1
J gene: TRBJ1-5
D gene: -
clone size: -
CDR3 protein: CASSPDPGVHQPQHF
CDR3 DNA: TGCGCCAGCAGCCCGGACCCAGGGGTACATCAGCCCCAGCATTTT

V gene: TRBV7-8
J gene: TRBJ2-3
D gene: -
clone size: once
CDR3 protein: CASSPRWVSDTQYF
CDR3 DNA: TGTGCCAGCAGCCCCCGATGGGTGAGCGATACGCAGTATTTT

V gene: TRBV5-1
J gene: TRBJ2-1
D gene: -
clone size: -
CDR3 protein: CASSLALEAGPYNEQFF
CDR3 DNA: TGCGCCAGCAGCTTGGCCCTGGAAGCGGGCCCCTACAATGAGCAGTTCTTC

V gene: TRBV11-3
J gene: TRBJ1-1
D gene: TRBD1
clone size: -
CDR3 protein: CASSLETGIEAFF
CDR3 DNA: TGTGCCAGCAGCTTAGAGACAGGGATTGAAGCTTTCTTT

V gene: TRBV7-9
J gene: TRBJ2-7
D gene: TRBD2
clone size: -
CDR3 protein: CASSLRLAGGPAYEQYF
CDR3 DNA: TGTGCCAGCAGCTTAAGGCTAGCGGGAGGGCCGGCCTACGAGCAGTACTTC

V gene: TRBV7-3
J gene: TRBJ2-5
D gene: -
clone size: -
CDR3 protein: CASSQPAGGQETQYF
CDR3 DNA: TGTGCCAGCAGTCAACCTGCAGGGGGGCAAGAGACCCAGTACTTC

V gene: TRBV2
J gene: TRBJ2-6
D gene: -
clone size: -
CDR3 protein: CACRGGANVLTF
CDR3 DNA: TGTGCCTGCAGGGGTGGGGCCAACGTCCTGACTTTC

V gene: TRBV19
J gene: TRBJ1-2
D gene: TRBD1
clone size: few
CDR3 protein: CASRDPGTVDGYTF
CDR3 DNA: TGTGCCAGTAGGGATCCCGGGACAGTGGATGGCTACACCTTC

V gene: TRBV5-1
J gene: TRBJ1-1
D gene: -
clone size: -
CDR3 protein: CASSLASTEAFF
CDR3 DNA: TGCGCCAGCAGCTTGGCTTCCACTGAAGCTTTCTTT

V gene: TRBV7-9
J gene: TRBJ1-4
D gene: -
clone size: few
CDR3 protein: CASSPGSLRGGALNEKLFF
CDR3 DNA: TGTGCCAGCAGCCCGGGGTCCCTACGGGGAGGAGCGTTAAATGAAAAACTGTTTTTT

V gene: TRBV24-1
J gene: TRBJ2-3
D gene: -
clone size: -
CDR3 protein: CATGGTVDTQYF
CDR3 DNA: TGTGCCACCGGGGGTACCGTTGATACGCAGTATTTT

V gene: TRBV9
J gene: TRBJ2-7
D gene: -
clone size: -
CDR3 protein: CASSEDDGYEQYF
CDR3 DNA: TGTGCCAGCAGCGAGGATGACGGCTACGAGCAGTACTTC

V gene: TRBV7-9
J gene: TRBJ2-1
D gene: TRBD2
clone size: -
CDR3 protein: CASSLDRIAGAFDEQFF
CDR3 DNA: TGTGCCAGCAGCTTAGACAGGATAGCGGGAGCCTTCGATGAGCAGTTCTTC

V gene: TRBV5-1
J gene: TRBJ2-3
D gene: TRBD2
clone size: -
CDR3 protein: CASSLAGTSGSTDTQYF
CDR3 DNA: TGCGCCAGCAGCTTGGCTGGGACTAGCGGAAGCACAGATACGCAGTATTTT

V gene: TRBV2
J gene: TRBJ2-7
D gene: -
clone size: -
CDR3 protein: CASSDGATYSYEQYF
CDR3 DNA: TGTGCCAGCAGTGACGGGGCCACTTACTCCTACGAGCAGTACTTC

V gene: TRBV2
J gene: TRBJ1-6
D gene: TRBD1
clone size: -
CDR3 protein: CASSPGTGVYNSPLHF
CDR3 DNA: TGTGCCAGCAGTCCCGGGACAGGGGTCTATAATTCACCCCTCCACTTT

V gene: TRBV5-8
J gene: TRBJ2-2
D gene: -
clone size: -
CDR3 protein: CASSSGIPGELFF
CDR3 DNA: TGTGCCAGCAGCTCCGGAATCCCCGGGGAGCTGTTTTTT

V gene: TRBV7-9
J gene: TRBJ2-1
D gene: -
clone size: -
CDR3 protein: CASSLGLVAYNEQFF
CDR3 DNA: TGTGCCAGCAGCTTAGGCCTAGTCGCCTACAATGAGCAGTTCTTC

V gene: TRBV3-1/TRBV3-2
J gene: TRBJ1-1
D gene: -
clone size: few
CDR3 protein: CASSRPSRPKEAFF
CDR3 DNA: TGTGCCAGCAGCCGACCCTCCAGGCCAAAGGAAGCTTTCTTT

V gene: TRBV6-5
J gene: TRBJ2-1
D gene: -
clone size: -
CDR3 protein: CASSLSNEQFF
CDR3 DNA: TGTGCCAGCAGCCTATCGAATGAGCAGTTCTTC

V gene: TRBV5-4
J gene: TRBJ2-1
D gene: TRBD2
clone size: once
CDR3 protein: CASRGRTSVDEQFF
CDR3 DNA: TGTGCCAGCAGGGGAAGGACTAGCGTCGATGAGCAGTTCTTC

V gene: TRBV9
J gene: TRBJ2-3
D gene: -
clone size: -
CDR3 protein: CASSVEVHPTDTQYF
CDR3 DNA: TGTGCCAGCAGCGTAGAGGTACACCCCACAGATACGCAGTATTTT